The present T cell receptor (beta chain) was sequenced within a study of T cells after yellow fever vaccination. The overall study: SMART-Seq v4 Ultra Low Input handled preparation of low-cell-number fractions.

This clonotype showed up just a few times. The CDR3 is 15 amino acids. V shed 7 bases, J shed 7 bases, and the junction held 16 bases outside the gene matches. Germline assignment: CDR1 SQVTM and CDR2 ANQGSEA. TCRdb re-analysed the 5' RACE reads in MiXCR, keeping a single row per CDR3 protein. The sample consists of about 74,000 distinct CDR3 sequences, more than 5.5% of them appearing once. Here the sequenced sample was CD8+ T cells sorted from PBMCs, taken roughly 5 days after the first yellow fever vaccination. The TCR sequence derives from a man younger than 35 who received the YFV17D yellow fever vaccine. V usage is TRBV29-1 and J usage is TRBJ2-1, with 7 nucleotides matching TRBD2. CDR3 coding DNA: TGCAGCGCCCAAGGTTTGGGGGGGGTTGGGAATGAGCAGTTCTTC. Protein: CSAQGLGGVGNEQFF.